This T cell receptor (beta chain) is drawn from a study of blood T cell repertoires in COVID-19. Study context: Whether acute or convalescent, the COVID-19 samples came from the United States, Italy and Spain.

CDR3 length: 12 amino acids. V was trimmed by 6 bases and J by 9 bases, leaving 12 bases between them. Germline CDR1 and CDR2: MNHEY and SVGEGT. In the original processing: Scientists estimated how many nucleated cells there were by amplifying reference gene primers. Clones were read by immunoSEQ multiplex PCR, and TCRdb kept only the in-frame ones, dropping some. V, J and clone size are taken as reported in that table, and D and trimming were inferred from the DNA itself. The table has about 180,000 clones, roughly 75% seen once; the top ten hold roughly 6.8%. Material for sequencing was peripheral blood. V gene TRBV6-2 or TRBV6-3 combines with J gene TRBJ1-5; D ambiguous. The TCR originated in an older man with active or convalescent COVID-19. Written as DNA, the CDR3 is TGTGCCAGCAGCTTCTACTCCGGGCCCCAGCATTTT. Encoded protein: CASSFYSGPQHF.